This section outlines one TCR beta chain sequence together with its context. The data originate from a study of blood T cell repertoires in COVID-19. Study background: Spain, Italy and the United States supplied samples that represented acute and convalescent COVID-19. In each case, the material was cDNA or gDNA derived from T cells, B-cell-depleted T cells, or PBMCs.

J gave up 7 bases and V 1 base, and 11 bases lay outside the gene matches. This CDR3 comprises 18 residues. Germline V gives CDR1 MDHEN, CDR2 SYDVKM. In the original analysis: Estimation of nucleated cell counts was performed using reference gene primer amplification. Produced via immunoSEQ multiplex PCR; TCRdb's table is partial and in-frame only. V, J and clone size derive from that table, while D and trimming were established from the DNA sequence. The table has 170,000 or so clones, around 82% seen once. This sequence was found in a man aged 18 to 29 with active or convalescent COVID-19. Sequencing was done on a sample of peripheral blood. The V call is TRBV28, the J call TRBJ1-6; 9 nucleotides align to TRBD1. The CDR3 region is CASSLSDRGRMTNSPLHF. CDR3 sequence (DNA): TGTGCCAGCAGTTTATCGGACAGGGGCCGAATGACGAATTCACCCCTCCACTTT.